This entry describes one T cell receptor beta chain. The CDR3 has 11 residues. Germline V gene data show CDR1 as SQVTM and CDR2 as ANQGSEA. Trimming pared 3 bases from V and 9 bases from J, leaving 9 bases between. Authors' methods: From reference gene primer amplification, estimates of nucleated cell counts were derived. Only in-frame clones appear in the TCRdb table, and some are missing; sequencing was by immunoSEQ multiplex PCR. Clone size and V and J calls were adopted from that table, with D and trimming inferred from the DNA. There are approximately 300,000 clones in the sample; 90% occur only once, and roughly 6.8% lies in the top ten. While infection was still active, Seattle patients were enrolled and then followed longitudinally. The data are from a study of blood T cell repertoires in COVID-19. About the research overall: The cDNA or gDNA used as material had been derived from T cells, B-cell-depleted T cells, or PBMCs.

The sample taken for sequencing was peripheral blood. This TCR derives from a woman in her 30s with COVID-19, enrolled during active disease. V gene TRBV29-1 combines with J gene TRBJ2-4; D is unclear. CDR3 coding DNA: TGCAGCGTTGAGTACTTCGCCATTCAGTACTTC. As protein: CSVEYFAIQYF.